This T cell receptor beta chain derives from a study of cytotoxic CD8 clonotypes in ibrutinib-treated CLL. Sequencing was designed to attain a depth spanning 1 in 200,000 to 1 in 1 million T cells. Method: immunoSEQ multiplex PCR; TCRdb's copy keeps in-frame clones and lacks some. The data hold about 140,000 clones, with 60% to 80% observed a single time. Germline CDR1 is GTSNPN and CDR2 is SVGIG (reference sequence). The CDR3 loop spans 11 amino acids. Trimming removed 2 bases from V and 4 bases from J, with 5 bases in between. The sequence came from a human donor with chronic lymphocytic leukemia. Sample: PBMCs, taken after 12 months of ibrutinib treatment. The V gene is TRBV30, the J gene TRBJ2-5; D is uncertain. This chain's CDR3 is CAWSIGETQYF. The CDR3, as DNA: TGTGCCTGGAGTATCGGAGAGACCCAGTACTTC. Complete variable domain (other parts from reference TRBV30 and TRBJ2-5): SQTIHQWPATLVQPVGSPLSLECTVEGTSNPNLYWYRQAAGRGLQLLFYSVGIGQISSEVPQNLSASRPQDRQFILSSKKLLLSDSGFYLCAWSIGETQYFGPGTRLLVL.